This is a list of T cell receptor beta chains from one sample in a study of blood T cell repertoires in COVID-19. Profiled with immunoSEQ multiplex PCR; TCRdb holds only in-frame clones, not every one. This sample has approximately 490,000 clones, with approximately 86% found just once. The sequencing input was PBMCs or T cells enriched from blood (not recorded which). The receptors come from a woman between 55 and 75 years old who had recovered from COVID-19. Each CDR3 is given with its conserved first and last residue. A D gene is named only where the DNA matches it firmly. Not all rows give a size; the values are once, few, many and, for expanded clones, a class.

>TRBJ2-1|TRBV6-5|TRBD1|.|14
TGTGCCAGCAGGGACAGGACCTCCTACAATGAGCAGTTCTTC
CASRDRTSYNEQFF
>TRBJ1-2|TRBV2|.|.|12
TGTGCCAGCAGTCTCCTTAACTATGGCTACACCTTC
CASSLLNYGYTF
>TRBJ2-3|TRBV5-1|TRBD2|.|15
TGCGCCAGCAGCTTCGGACTAGCGGCTGGAGATACGCAGTATTTT
CASSFGLAAGDTQYF
>TRBJ1-4|TRBV4-2|.|.|15
TGTGCCAGCAGCCAAGACGCGGGTGTTAATGAAAAACTGTTTTTT
CASSQDAGVNEKLFF
>TRBJ2-2|TRBV2|.|.|15
TGTGCCAGCAGTGAATCCGGGGCGAACACCGGGGAGCTGTTTTTT
CASSESGANTGELFF
>TRBJ2-7|TRBV6-5|TRBD1|.|14
TGTGCCAGCAGTTACGACAGGGGGCCCTACGAGCAGTACTTC
CASSYDRGPYEQYF
>TRBJ2-3|TRBV29-1|.|.|10
TGCAGCGTCGAGGGAGATACGCAGTATTTT
CSVEGDTQYF
>TRBJ2-2|TRBV29-1|.|.|14
TGCAGCGTTTTCGACTCCCGACGGACCGGGGAGCTGTTTTTT
CSVFDSRRTGELFF
>TRBJ2-7|TRBV5-1|TRBD1|.|15
TGCGCCAGCAGCTTGGACGCGACAGGGGGCTACGAGCAGTACTTC
CASSLDATGGYEQYF
>TRBJ2-3|TRBV15|TRBD1|.|15
TGTGCCACCAGCAGGGGGGAGACAGGGGCGGATACGCAGTATTTT
CATSRGETGADTQYF
>TRBJ1-1|TRBV19|TRBD1|.|12
TGTGCCAGCGGTAACAGGGGTACTGAAGCTTTCTTT
CASGNRGTEAFF
>TRBJ2-6|TRBV18|.|once|14
TGTGCCAGCTCACTGGGCCATGGGGCCAACGTCCTGACTTTC
CASSLGHGANVLTF
>TRBJ2-3|TRBV5-1|TRBD1|.|15
TGCGCCAGCAGCTTGGGTACAGGGGGTTCGGATACGCAGTATTTT
CASSLGTGGSDTQYF
>TRBJ2-6|TRBV5-1|.|.|16
TGCGCCAGCTTGGGGCCCGCAACCTCTGGGGCCAACGTCCTGACTTTC
CASLGPATSGANVLTF
>TRBJ1-6|TRBV6-5|.|.|13
TGTGCCAGCACGACAGGAGGAAATTCACCCCTCCACTTT
CASTTGGNSPLHF
>TRBJ2-3|TRBV24-1|TRBD1|once|15
TGTGCCACCAGTCTTCCGGACAGGGGACGAGATACGCAGTATTTT
CATSLPDRGRDTQYF
>TRBJ1-1|TRBV5-6|.|.|16
TGTGCCAGCAGCTTGAAGGGGGTTTGGCAAAGCACTGAAGCTTTCTTT
CASSLKGVWQSTEAFF
>TRBJ1-5|TRBV15|TRBD1|.|16
TGTGCCACCAGCACCCCGGGACAGGGGGCCTTCCAGCCCCAGCATTTT
CATSTPGQGAFQPQHF
>TRBJ1-5|TRBV28|.|.|12
TGTGCCAGCAGGGGGCCTAGTCAGCCCCAGCATTTT
CASRGPSQPQHF
>TRBJ1-6|TRBV12-3/TRBV12-4|.|.|13
TGTGCCAGCAGTTTGAGTACCGCTTCACCCCTCCACTTT
CASSLSTASPLHF
>TRBJ1-1|TRBV29-1|TRBD1|.|12
TGCAGCGTTGTGGCAGGGGGAACTGAAGCTTTCTTT
CSVVAGGTEAFF